One sample yielded the 8 T cell receptor beta chains listed below, sequenced in a study of memory CD4+ T cells and cytomegalovirus serostatus. Method: immunoSEQ multiplex PCR; TCRdb's copy keeps in-frame clones and lacks some. The table shows roughly 64,000 clones, with about 74% occurring only once. The sort gate was single viable CD3+CD4+CD8-CD45RO+ cells for memory CD4+ T cells. Sequencing was done on a sample of memory CD4+ T cells from blood. The receptors come from an adult in good health and CMV-seronegative.

This clone was seen a handful of times. The chain joins TRBV10-2 to TRBJ1-1; no clear D gene. The CDR3 sequence is 13 residues long. V shed 0 bases and J shed 5 bases, with 7 bases lying between them. The germline gives CDR1 WSHSY, CDR2 SAAADI. CDR3 amino acids: CASSESRGTEAFF. DNA for the CDR3: TGCGCCAGCAGTGAGTCGCGGGGTACTGAAGCTTTCTTT.

The J gene is TRBJ2-5, the V gene TRBV5-1; 15 bases align to TRBD2. The CDR3 consists of 17 residues. Germline CDR1 is SGHRS and CDR2 is YFSETQ. The J segment lost 5 bases and the V segment lost 3 bases, leaving 8 bases of the junction unmatched. CDR3 DNA: TGCGCCAGCAGCTCAGGACTAGCGGGAGGGATCGGGGAGACCCAGTACTTC. It is translated as CASSSGLAGGIGETQYF.

The genes are TRBV6-5 and TRBJ1-2; 7 nucleotides line up with TRBD1. Trimming took 2 bases from V and 8 from J; bases not matched to a gene: 8. Germline lookup yields CDR1 MNHEY and CDR2 SVGAGI. The CDR3 length is 14 residues. The CDR3 coding sequence is TGTGCCAGCAGTTACGAGGGGGCGAGGGTCGGCTACACCTTC. Residues: CASSYEGARVGYTF.

The chain recombines TRBV11-1 with TRBJ1-1; D is ambiguous. V shed 1 base and J shed 5 bases, with 17 bases lying between them. The germline V gene has CDR1 SGHAT and CDR2 FQDESV (reference sequence). This CDR3 has 16 amino acids. CDR3 DNA sequence: TGTGCCAGCAGCTTAGGGTGGGCAGGCCGAGGGACTGAAGCTTTCTTT. Protein: CASSLGWAGRGTEAFF.

The V call is TRBV4-3, the J call TRBJ1-4, with TRBD1 as a possible D gene (5 bases). Germline lookup yields CDR1 LGHNA and CDR2 YSLEER. The CDR3 totals 16 residues. V lost 3 bases to trimming and J lost 4 bases, with 15 bases between them. The DNA of the CDR3 is TGCGCCAGCAGCCAGGGGGAGTCGGGGTTTAATGAAAAACTGTTTTTT. It yields the protein CASSQGESGFNEKLFF.

The V call is TRBV7-9, the J call TRBJ1-2, with D unclear. The CDR3 spans 12 residues. Germline loops: CDR1 SEHNR, CDR2 FQNEAQ (reference sequence). V lost 2 bases and J 8 bases, leaving 9 bases between the germline ends. The CDR3 protein is CASSLSDEGYTF. The CDR3 DNA sequence: TGTGCCAGCAGCTTATCAGACGAGGGCTACACCTTC.

In this sample, this clone turned up once. The V call is TRBV11-3, the J call TRBJ2-3; the match to TRBD2 covers 9 bases. J gave up 3 bases and V 1 base, and 17 bases lay outside the gene matches. The CDR3 runs to 20 residues. Germline CDR1 is SGHNT and CDR2 is YENEEA. The CDR3 nucleotides read TGTGCCAGCAGCTTAGGACTCTCTAGCGGGACCCGATCTAGGACAGATACGCAGTATTTT. Encoded protein: CASSLGLSSGTRSRTDTQYF.

The chain links TRBV9 to TRBJ1-2, with TRBD1 matching over 7 bases. Germline lookup yields CDR1 SGDLS and CDR2 YYNGEE. The CDR3 sequence is 13 residues long. V lost 3 bases and J lost 4; bases outside the gene matches: 3. CDR3 sequence (DNA): TGTGCCAGCAGCGAGACAGGGACCTATGGCTACACCTTC. Its protein is CASSETGTYGYTF.